The present T cell receptor beta chain was sequenced within a study of identical twins. Notes on the study in general: Zero-insertion analyses were open to partial confounding by invariant MAIT and iNKT cells. While abundant cord blood beta clonotypes carried fewer insertions, memory repertoires showed no such pattern.

On this clonotype itself: Its target is unknown.

Unique molecular identifiers were in the cDNA, with template-switch universal primer binding. MiXCR, applied by TCRdb to the 5' RACE reads, yields one record per CDR3 protein. Of about 220,000 distinct CDR3 sequences in the sample, approximately 7.8% were seen once. This same sample was also taken into another study, of yellow fever vaccine responses in identical twins.

The clonotype comes from a woman between 18 and 29 years old in good health. The sample comprised CD8+ T cells sorted from blood.

CDR3 bases: TGTGCTACCGGTAGCGGGGCACTTAGCACAGATACGCAGTATTTT. Protein product: CATGSGALSTDTQYF. The V and J genes are TRBV12-5 and TRBJ2-3; the match to TRBD2 covers 8 bases. CDR1 and CDR2 from the germline V gene are LGHNT and FRNRAP. V was pared by 10 bases and J by 0 bases, with 9 bases of the junction left unmatched. The CDR3 is 15 amino acids.